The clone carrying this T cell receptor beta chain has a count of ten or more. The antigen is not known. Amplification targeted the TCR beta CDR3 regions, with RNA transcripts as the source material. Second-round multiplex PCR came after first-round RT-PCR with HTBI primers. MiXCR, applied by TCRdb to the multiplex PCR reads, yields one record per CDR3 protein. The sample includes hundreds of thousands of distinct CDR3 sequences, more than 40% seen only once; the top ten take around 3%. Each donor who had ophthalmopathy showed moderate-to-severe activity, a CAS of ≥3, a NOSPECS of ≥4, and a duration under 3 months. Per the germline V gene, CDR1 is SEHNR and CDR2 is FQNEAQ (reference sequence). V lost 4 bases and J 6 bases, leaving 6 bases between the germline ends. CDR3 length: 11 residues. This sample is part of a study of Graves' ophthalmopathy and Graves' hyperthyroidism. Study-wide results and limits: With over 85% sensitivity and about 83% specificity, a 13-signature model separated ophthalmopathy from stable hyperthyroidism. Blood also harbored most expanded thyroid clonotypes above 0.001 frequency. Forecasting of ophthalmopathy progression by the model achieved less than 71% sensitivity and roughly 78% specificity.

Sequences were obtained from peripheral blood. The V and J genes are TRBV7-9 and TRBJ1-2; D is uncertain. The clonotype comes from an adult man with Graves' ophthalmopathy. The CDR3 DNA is TGTGCCAGCAGCTCAACCCATGGCTACACCTTC. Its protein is CASSSTHGYTF.